A single sample is the source of the 2 T cell receptor beta chains below, sequenced in a study of T cells in Graves' hyperthyroidism and ophthalmopathy. Amplification of TCR beta CDR3 regions was performed using RNA transcripts as template. The TCR CDR3 was amplified in a first-round RT-PCR using the HTBI primer set. TCRdb used MiXCR to reprocess the multiplex PCR reads, holding one entry per CDR3 protein. The sample shows roughly 260,000 distinct CDR3 sequences, less than 15% of them seen only once. Sequenced input: blood. These receptor sequences come from a woman aged 40 to 49 with Graves' hyperthyroidism that later progressed to Graves' ophthalmopathy.

This clonotype showed up many times. The chain joins TRBV11-2 to TRBJ2-5; unclear D gene. There are 15 residues in the CDR3. CDR1 is SGHAT and CDR2 is FQNNGV in the germline V gene. The V end lost 1 base, the J end lost 3 bases, and 12 bases lay between the germline ends. CDR3 bases: TGTGCCAGCAGCTTAGCGAAAGGGCAGAAAGAGACCCAGTACTTC. Protein sequence: CASSLAKGQKETQYF. Full variable domain (rest looked up from reference TRBV11-2 and TRBJ2-5): EAGVAQSPRYKIIEKRQSVAFWCNPISGHATLYWYQQILGQGPKLLIQFQNNGVVDDSQLPKDRFSAERLKGVDSTLKIQPAKLEDSAVYLCASSLAKGQKETQYFGPGTRLLVL.

This clonotype occurred many times. V and J are TRBV30 and TRBJ2-3; D is uncertain. V was pared by 2 bases and J by 2 bases, with 11 bases between. The CDR3 covers 14 residues. Germline loops: CDR1 GTSNPN, CDR2 SVGIG (reference sequence). This CDR3 is CAWSQSAYTDTQYF. The CDR3 nucleotides read TGTGCCTGGAGTCAGTCAGCCTACACAGATACGCAGTATTTT.